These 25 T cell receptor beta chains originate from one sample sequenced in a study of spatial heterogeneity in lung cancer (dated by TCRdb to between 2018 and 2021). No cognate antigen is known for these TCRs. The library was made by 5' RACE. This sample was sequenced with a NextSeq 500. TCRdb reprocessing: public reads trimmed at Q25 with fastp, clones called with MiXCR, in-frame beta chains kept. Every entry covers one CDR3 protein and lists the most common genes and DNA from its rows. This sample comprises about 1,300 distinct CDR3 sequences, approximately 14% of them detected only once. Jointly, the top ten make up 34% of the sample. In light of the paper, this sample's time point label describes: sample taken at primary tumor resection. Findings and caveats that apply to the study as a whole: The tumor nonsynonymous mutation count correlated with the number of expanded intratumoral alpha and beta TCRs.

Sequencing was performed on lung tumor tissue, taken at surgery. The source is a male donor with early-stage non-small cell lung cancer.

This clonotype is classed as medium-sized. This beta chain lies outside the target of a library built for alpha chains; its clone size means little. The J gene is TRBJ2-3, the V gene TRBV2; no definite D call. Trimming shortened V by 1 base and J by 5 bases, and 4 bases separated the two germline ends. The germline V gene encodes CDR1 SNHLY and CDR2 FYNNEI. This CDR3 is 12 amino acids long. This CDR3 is CASSEVGDTQYF. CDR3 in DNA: TGTGCCAGCAGTGAAGTCGGAGATACGCAGTATTTT.

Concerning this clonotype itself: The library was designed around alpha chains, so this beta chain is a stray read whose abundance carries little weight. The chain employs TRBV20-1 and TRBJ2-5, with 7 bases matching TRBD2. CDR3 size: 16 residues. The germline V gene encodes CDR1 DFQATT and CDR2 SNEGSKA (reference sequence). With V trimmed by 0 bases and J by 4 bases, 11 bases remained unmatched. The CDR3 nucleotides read TGCAGTGCTAGAGATCCCGTGACTAGCTTTTCAGAGACCCAGTACTTC. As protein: CSARDPVTSFSETQYF.

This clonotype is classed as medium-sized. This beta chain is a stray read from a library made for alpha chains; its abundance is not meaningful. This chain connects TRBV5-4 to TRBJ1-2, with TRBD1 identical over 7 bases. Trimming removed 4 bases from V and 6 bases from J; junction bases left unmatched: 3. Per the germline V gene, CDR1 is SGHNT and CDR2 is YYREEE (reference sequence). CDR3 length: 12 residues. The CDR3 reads CASSRGQDGYTF. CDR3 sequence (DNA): TGTGCCAGCAGCAGAGGACAGGATGGCTACACCTTC.

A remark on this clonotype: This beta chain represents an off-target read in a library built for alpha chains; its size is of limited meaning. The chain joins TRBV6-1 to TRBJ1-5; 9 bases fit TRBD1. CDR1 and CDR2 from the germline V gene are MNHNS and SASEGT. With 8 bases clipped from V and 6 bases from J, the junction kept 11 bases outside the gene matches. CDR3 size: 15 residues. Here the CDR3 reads CASLILGQGRQPQHF. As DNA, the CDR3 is TGTGCCAGCCTCATTTTAGGACAGGGGCGTCAGCCCCAGCATTTT.

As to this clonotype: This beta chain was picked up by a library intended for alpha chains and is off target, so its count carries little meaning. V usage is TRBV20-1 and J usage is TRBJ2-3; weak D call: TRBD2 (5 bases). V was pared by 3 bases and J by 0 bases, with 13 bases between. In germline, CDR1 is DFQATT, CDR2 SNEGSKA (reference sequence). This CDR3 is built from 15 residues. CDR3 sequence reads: CSASRMEVSTDTQYF. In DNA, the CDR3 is TGCAGTGCTAGCCGAATGGAGGTCAGCACAGATACGCAGTATTTT.

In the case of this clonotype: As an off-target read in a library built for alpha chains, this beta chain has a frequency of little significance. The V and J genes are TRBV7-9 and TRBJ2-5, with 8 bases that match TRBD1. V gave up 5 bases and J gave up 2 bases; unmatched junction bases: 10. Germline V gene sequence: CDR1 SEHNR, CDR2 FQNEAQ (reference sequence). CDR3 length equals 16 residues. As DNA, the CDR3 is TGTGCCAGCAGCCCCACCGGGACAGGAATACAAGAGACCCAGTACTTC. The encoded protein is CASSPTGTGIQETQYF.

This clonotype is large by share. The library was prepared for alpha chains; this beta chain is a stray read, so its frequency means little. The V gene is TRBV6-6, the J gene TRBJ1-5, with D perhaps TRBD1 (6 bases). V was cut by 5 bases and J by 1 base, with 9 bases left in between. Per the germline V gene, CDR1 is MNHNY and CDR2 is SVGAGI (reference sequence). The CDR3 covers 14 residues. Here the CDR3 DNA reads TGTGCCAGCAGTACACAGGGAAGCAATCAGCCCCAGCATTTT. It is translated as CASSTQGSNQPQHF.

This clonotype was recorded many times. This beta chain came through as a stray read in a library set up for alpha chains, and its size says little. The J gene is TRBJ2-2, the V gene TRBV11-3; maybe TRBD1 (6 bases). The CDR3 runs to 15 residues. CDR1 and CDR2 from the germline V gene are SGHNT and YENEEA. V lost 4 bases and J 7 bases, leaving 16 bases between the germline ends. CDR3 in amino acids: CASSSPYLGGGELFF. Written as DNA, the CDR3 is TGTGCCAGCAGCTCGCCCTACCTAGGGGGCGGGGAGCTGTTTTTT. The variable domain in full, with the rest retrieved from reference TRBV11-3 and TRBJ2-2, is EAGVVQSPRYKIIEKKQPVAFWCNPISGHNTLYWYLQNLGQGPELLIRYENEEAVDDSQLPKDRFSAERLKGVDSTLKIQPAELGDSAVYLCASSSPYLGGGELFFGEGSRLTVL.

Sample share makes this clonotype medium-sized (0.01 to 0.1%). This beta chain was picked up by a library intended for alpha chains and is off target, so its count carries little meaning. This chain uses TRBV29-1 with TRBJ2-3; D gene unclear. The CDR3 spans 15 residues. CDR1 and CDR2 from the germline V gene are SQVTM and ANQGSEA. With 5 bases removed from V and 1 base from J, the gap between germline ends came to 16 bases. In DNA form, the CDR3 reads TGCAGCGTTTTCCCTGAAGCTGGGGGCACAGATACGCAGTATTTT. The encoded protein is CSVFPEAGGTDTQYF.

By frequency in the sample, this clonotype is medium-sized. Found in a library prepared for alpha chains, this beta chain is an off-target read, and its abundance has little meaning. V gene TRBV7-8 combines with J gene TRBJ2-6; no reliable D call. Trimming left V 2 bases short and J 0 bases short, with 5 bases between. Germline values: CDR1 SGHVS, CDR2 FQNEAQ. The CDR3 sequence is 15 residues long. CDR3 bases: TGTGCCAGCAGCTTATACAACTCTGGGGCCAACGTCCTGACTTTC. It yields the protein CASSLYNSGANVLTF. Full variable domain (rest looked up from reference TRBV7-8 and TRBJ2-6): GAGVSQSPRYKVAKRGQDVALRCDPISGHVSLFWYQQALGQGPEFLTYFQNEAQLDKSGLPSDRFFAERPEGSVSTLKIQRTQQEDSAVYLCASSLYNSGANVLTFGAGSRLTVL.

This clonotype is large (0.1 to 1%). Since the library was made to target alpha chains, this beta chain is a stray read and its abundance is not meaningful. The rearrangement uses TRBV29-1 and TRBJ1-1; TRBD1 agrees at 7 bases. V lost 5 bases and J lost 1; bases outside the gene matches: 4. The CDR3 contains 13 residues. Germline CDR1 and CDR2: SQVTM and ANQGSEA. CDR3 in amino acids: CSVFRTGNTEAFF. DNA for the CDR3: TGCAGCGTTTTCCGGACAGGGAACACTGAAGCTTTCTTT.

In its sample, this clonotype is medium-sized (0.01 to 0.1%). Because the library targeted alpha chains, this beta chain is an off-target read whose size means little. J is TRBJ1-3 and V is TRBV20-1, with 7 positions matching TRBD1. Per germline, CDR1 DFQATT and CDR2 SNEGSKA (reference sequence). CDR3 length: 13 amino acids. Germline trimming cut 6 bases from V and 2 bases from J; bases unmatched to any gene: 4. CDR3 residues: CSAPQGAGNTIYF. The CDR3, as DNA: TGCAGTGCCCCTCAGGGGGCTGGAAACACCATATATTTT.

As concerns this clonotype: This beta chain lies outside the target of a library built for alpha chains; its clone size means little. CDR3 sequence: CASSLGLATDTQYF. The CDR3 DNA follows: TGTGCCAGCAGTTTAGGACTAGCGACAGATACGCAGTATTTT. V is TRBV6-5 and J is TRBJ2-3, with 9 bases that match TRBD2. The trim removed 4 bases at V and 3 bases at J, leaving 2 bases unmatched. This CDR3 comprises 14 residues. Germline loops: CDR1 MNHEY, CDR2 SVGAGI.

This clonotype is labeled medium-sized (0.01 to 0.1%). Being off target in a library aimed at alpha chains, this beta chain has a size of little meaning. CDR3 region: CASSVVPSPTSGRRTGELFF. The DNA for the CDR3 is TGTGCCAGCAGCGTAGTACCCTCCCCGACTAGCGGGAGAAGGACCGGGGAGCTGTTTTTT. V and J are TRBV9 and TRBJ2-2; 12 bases agree with TRBD2. The CDR3 extends over 20 amino acids. V trimming: 0 bases; J trimming: 5 bases; junction bases outside the gene matches: 14. Germline V gene data show CDR1 as SGDLS and CDR2 as YYNGEE.

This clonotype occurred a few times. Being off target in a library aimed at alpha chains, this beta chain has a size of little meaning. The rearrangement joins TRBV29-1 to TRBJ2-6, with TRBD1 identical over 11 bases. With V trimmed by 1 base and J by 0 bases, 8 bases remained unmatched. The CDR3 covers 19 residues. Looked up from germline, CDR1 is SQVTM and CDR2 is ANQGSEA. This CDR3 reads CSVEGSQDRGPSGANVLTF. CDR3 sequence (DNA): TGCAGCGTTGAAGGGAGCCAGGACAGGGGGCCCTCTGGGGCCAACGTCCTGACTTTC.

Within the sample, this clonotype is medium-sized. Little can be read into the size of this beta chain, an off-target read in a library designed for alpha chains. CDR3 in DNA: TGTGCCAGCAGCTTAACAGGGGCCAATGAGCAGTTCTTC. Translated: CASSLTGANEQFF. The rearrangement uses TRBV7-8 and TRBJ2-1, with TRBD1 identical over 7 bases. Germline CDR1 SGHVS, CDR2 FQNEAQ. V was pared by 2 bases and J by 6 bases, with 1 base of the junction left unmatched. This CDR3 contains 13 residues.

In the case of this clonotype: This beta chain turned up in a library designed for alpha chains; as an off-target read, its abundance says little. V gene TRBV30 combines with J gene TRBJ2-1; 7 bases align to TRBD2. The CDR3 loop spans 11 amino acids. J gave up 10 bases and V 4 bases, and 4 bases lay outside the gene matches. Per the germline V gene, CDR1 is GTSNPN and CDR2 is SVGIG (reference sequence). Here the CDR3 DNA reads TGTGCCTGGAACCGGGAGGCCGAGCAGTTCTTC. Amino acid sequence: CAWNREAEQFF.

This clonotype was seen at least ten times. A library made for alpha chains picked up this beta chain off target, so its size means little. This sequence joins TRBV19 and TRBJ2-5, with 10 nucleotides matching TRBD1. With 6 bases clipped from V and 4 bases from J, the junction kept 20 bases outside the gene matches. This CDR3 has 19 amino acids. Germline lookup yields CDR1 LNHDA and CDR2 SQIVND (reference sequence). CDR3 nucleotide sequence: TGTGCCAGTAGACCATACCGGGACAGGGGCCCCAACTGGAGAGAGACCCAGTACTTC. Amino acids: CASRPYRDRGPNWRETQYF.

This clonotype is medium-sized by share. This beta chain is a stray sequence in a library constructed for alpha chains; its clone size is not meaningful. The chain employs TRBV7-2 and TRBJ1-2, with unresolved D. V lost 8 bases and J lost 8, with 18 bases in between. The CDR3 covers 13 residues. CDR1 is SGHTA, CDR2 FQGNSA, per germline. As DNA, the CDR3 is TGTGCCAGCTCGACCCAAATCCGCGAGGGCTACACCTTC. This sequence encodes CASSTQIREGYTF.

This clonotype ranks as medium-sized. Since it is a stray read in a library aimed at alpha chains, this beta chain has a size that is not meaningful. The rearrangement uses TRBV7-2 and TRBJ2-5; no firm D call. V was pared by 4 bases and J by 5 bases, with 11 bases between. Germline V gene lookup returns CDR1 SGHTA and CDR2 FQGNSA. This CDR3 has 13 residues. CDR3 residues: CASSSPVRETQYF. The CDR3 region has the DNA TGTGCCAGCAGCTCCCCGGTCAGGGAGACCCAGTACTTC. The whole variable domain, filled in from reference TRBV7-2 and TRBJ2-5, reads GAGVSQSPSNKVTEKGKDVELRCDPISGHTALYWYRQSLGQGLEFLIYFQGNSAPDKSGLPSDRFSAERTGGSVSTLTIQRTQQEDSAVYLCASSSPVRETQYFGPGTRLLVL.

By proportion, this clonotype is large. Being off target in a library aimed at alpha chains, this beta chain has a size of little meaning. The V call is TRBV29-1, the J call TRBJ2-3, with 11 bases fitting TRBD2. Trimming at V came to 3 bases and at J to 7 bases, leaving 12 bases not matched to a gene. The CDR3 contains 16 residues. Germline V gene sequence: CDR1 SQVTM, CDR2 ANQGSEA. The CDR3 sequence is CSVESPLAGGVYTQYF. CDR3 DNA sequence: TGCAGCGTTGAGTCCCCCCTAGCGGGAGGTGTATATACGCAGTATTTT.

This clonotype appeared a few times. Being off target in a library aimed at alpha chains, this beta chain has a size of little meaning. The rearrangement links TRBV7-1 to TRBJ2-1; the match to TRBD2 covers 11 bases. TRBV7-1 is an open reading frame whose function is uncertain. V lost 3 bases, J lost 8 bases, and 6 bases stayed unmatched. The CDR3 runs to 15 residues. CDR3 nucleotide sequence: TGTGCCAGCAGCTCCCACCTAGCGGGGGGCGATGAGCAGTTCTTC. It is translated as CASSSHLAGGDEQFF.

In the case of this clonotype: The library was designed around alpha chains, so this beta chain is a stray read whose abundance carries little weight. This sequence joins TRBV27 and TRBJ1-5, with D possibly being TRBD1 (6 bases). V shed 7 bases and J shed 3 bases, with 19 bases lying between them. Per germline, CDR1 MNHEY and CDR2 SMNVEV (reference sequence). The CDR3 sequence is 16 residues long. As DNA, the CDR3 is TGTGCCAGCAAGCTTCGACAGGCCGAATCCAATCAGCCCCAGCATTTT. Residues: CASKLRQAESNQPQHF.

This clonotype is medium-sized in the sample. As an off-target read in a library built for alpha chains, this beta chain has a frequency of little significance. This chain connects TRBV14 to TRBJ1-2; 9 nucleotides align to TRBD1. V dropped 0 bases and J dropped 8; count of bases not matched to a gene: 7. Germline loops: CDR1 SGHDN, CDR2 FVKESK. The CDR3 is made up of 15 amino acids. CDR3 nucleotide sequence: TGTGCCAGCAGCCAAGATATCGGGACAGGGCACGGCTACACCTTC. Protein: CASSQDIGTGHGYTF.

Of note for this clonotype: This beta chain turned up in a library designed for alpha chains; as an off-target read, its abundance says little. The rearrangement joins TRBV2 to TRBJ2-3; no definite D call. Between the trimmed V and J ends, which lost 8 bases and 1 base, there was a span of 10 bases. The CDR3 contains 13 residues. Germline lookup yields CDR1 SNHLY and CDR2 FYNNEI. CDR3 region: CASGIRGTDTQYF. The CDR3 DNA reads TGTGCCAGCGGGATACGGGGCACAGATACGCAGTATTTT.